This TCR beta chain was sequenced for a study of blood T cell repertoires in COVID-19. Whole-study context: Some COVID-19 samples were acute and others convalescent; all came from the United States, Italy and Spain. PBMCs, B-cell-depleted T cells, or T cells were the source of the cDNA or gDNA that made up the material.

The V and J ends lost 2 bases and 2 bases, in that order; junction bases with no gene match: 5. The CDR3 is 15 amino acids. Germline CDR1 reads SGHTA; CDR2 reads FQGNSA. Authors' processing steps: Amplification with reference gene primers provided the estimates of nucleated cell counts. Measured with immunoSEQ multiplex PCR; TCRdb has only the in-frame clones, and not every one. V and J calls plus clone size are reproduced from that table; the DNA served to infer D and trimming. The top ten hold less than 5.5% of the sample, which has about 200,000 clones, 88% seen once. This clonotype was obtained from a human donor in a cohort sampled during active COVID-19. Sequenced sample: peripheral blood. The chain joins TRBV7-2 to TRBJ1-2; 7 nucleotides align to TRBD1. The CDR3 loop reads CASSLLAGGNYGYTF. The DNA for the CDR3 is TGTGCCAGCAGCTTATTGGCAGGGGGAAACTATGGCTACACCTTC.